The entry below describes one TCR beta chain. Germline V CDR1 and CDR2: KGHDR, SFDVKD. Unmatched junction bases numbered 3, after V lost 1 base and J lost 8 bases. The CDR3 has 13 amino acids. These data are taken from a study of blood T cell repertoires in COVID-19. In the study overall: Both acute and convalescent COVID-19 samples were obtained from the United States, Italy and Spain. From T cells, B-cell-depleted T cells, or PBMCs came the material, which was cDNA or gDNA.

Original processing methods: Reference gene primer amplification gave estimated nucleated cell counts. Clones were read by immunoSEQ multiplex PCR, and TCRdb kept only the in-frame ones, dropping some. V and J calls and clone size come straight from that table; D and trimming were deduced from the DNA. The sample contains 150,000 to 200,000 clones, less than 85% of which appear only once. The rearrangement joins TRBV24-1 to TRBJ1-2; 7 bases are a match to TRBD1. The sequenced material came from PBMCs or T cells enriched from blood (not recorded which). This TCR derives from a woman between 55 and 75 years old with acute COVID-19. Written as DNA, the CDR3 is TGTGCCACCAGTGATTTCAGGACAGGCGGCTACACCTTC. Its translation is CATSDFRTGGYTF.